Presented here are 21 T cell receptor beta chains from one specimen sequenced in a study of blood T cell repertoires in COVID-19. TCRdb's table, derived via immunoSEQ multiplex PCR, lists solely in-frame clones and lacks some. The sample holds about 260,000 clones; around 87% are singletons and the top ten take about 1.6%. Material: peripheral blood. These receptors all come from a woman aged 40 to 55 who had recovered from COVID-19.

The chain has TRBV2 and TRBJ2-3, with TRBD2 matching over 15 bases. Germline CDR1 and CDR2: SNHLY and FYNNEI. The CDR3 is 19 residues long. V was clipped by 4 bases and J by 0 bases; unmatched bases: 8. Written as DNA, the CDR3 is TGTGCCAGCAGTGCACCCCCGGGACTAGCGGGGGGAAGCACAGATACGCAGTATTTT. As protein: CASSAPPGLAGGSTDTQYF.

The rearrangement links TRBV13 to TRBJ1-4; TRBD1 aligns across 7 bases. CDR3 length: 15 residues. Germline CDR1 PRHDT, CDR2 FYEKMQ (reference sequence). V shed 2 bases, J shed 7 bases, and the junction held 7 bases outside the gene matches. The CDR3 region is CASSLRSGGGEKLFF. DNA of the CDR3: TGTGCCAGCAGCTTACGGTCAGGGGGTGGTGAAAAACTGTTTTTT. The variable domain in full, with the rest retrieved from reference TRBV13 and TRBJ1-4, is AAGVIQSPRHLIKEKRETATLKCYPIPRHDTVYWYQQGPGQDPQFLISFYEKMQSDKGSIPDRFSAQQFSDYHSELNMSSLELGDSALYFCASSLRSGGGEKLFFGSGTQLSVL.

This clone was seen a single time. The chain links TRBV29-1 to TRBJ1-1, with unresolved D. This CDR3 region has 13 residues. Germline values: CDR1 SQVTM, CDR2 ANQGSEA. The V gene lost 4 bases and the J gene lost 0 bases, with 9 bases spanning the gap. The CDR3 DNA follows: TGCAGCGTTGGGAGGACGTTGAACACTGAAGCTTTCTTT. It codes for CSVGRTLNTEAFF.

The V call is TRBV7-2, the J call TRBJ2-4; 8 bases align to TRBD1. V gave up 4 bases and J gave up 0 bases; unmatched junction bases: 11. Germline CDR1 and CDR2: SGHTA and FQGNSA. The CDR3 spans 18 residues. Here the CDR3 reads CASSSRRDRQLAKNIQYF. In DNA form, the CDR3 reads TGTGCCAGCAGCTCACGACGGGACAGGCAACTAGCCAAAAACATTCAGTACTTC.

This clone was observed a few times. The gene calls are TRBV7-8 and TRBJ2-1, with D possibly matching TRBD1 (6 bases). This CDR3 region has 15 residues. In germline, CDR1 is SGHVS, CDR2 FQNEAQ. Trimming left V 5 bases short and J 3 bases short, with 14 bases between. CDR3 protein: CASSAYRVSYNEQFF. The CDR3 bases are TGTGCCAGCAGCGCGTACAGGGTCAGCTACAATGAGCAGTTCTTC. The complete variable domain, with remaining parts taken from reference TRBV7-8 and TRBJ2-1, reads GAGVSQSPRYKVAKRGQDVALRCDPISGHVSLFWYQQALGQGPEFLTYFQNEAQLDKSGLPSDRFFAERPEGSVSTLKIQRTQQEDSAVYLCASSAYRVSYNEQFFGPGTRLTVL.

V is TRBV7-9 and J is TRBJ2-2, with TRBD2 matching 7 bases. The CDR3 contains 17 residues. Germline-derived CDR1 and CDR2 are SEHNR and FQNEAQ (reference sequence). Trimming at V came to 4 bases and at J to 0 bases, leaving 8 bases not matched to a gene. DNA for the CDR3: TGTGCCAGCAGCTCCTATACCGGGACTACGAACACCGGGGAGCTGTTTTTT. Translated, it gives CASSSYTGTTNTGELFF.

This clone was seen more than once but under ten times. CDR3 sequence reads: CASSMGGSSYEQYF. DNA for the CDR3: TGCGCCAGCAGCATGGGAGGGAGCTCCTACGAGCAGTACTTC. V and J are TRBV5-1 and TRBJ2-7; 7 bases fit TRBD2. The CDR3 runs 14 residues. Germline V CDR1 and CDR2: SGHRS, YFSETQ. V was pared by 4 bases and J by 0 bases, with 4 bases of the junction left unmatched.

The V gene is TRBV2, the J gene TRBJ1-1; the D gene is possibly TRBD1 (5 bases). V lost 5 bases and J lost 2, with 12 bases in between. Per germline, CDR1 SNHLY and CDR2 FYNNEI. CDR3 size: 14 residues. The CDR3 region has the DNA TGTGCCAGCAGTCGGGTCGGGGGAAACACTGAAGCTTTCTTT. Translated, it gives CASSRVGGNTEAFF.

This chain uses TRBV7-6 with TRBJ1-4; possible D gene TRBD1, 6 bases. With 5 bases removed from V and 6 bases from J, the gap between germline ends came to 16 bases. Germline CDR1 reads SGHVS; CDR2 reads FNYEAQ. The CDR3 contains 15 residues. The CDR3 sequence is CASSRGGARHEKLFF. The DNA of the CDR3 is TGTGCCAGCAGCCGTGGGGGGGCGCGGCATGAAAAACTGTTTTTT.

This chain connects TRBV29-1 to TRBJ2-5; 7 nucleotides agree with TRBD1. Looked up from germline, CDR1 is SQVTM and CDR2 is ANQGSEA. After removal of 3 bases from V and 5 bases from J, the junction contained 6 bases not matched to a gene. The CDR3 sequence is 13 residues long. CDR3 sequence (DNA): TGCAGCGTTGATGGATACAGGGGTGAGACCCAGTACTTC. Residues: CSVDGYRGETQYF.

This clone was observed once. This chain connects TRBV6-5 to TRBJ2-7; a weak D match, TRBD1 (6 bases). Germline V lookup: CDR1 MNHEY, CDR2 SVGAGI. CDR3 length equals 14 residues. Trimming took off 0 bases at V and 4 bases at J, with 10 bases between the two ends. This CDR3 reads CASSYSTGRYEQYF. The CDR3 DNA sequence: TGTGCCAGCAGTTACTCAACAGGGCGGTACGAGCAGTACTTC.

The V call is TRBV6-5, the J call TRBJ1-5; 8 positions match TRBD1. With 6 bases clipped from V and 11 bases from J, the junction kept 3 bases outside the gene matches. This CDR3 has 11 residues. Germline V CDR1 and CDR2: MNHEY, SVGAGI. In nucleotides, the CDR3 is TGTGCCAGCAGCAGACAGGGGTCCCAGCATTTT. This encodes CASSRQGSQHF.

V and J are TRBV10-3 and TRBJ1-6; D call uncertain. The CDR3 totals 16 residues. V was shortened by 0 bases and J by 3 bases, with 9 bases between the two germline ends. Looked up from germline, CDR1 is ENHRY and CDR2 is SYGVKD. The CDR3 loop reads CAISESRAGYNSPLHF. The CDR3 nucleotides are TGTGCCATCAGTGAGTCGCGGGCCGGCTATAATTCACCCCTCCACTTT.

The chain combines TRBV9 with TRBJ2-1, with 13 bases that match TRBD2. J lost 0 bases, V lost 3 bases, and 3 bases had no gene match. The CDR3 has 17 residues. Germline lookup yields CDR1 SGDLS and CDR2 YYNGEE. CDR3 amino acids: CASSGRTSGSSYNEQFF. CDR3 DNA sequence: TGTGCCAGCAGCGGAAGGACTAGCGGGAGCTCCTACAATGAGCAGTTCTTC.

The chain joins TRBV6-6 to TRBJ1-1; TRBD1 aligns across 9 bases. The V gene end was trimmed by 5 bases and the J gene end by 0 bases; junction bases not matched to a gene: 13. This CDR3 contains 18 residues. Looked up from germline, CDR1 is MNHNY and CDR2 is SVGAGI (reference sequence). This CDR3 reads CASSPLGQGTLVNTEAFF. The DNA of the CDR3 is TGTGCCAGCAGTCCTCTGGGACAGGGAACACTAGTGAACACTGAAGCTTTCTTT.

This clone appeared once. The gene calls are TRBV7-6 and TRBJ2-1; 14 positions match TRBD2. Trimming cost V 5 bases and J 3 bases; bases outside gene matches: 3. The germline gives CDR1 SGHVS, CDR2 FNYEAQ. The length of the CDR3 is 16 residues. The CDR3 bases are TGTGCCAGCAGCCTGGGACTAGCGGGGGTCTACAATGAGCAGTTCTTC. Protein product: CASSLGLAGVYNEQFF.

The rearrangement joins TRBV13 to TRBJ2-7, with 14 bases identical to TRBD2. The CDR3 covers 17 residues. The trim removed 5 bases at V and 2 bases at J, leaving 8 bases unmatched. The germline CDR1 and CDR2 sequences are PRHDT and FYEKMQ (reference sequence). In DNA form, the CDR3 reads TGTGCCAGCAGCCCCTCAGGACTAGCGGGGGGTGCCTACGAGCAGTACTTC. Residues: CASSPSGLAGGAYEQYF.

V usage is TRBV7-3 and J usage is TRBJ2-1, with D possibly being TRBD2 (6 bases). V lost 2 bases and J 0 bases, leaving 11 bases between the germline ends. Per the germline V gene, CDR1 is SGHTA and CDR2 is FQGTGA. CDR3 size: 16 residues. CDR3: CASSLSGGSSYNEQFF. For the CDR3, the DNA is TGTGCCAGCAGCTTATCTGGGGGGAGCTCCTACAATGAGCAGTTCTTC.

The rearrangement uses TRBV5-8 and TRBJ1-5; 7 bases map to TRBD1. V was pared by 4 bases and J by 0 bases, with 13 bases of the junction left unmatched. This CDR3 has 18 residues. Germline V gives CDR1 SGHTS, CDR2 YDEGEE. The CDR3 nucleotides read TGTGCCAGCAGCCCCTTCAGGGGGGACATAAATAGCAATCAGCCCCAGCATTTT. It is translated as CASSPFRGDINSNQPQHF. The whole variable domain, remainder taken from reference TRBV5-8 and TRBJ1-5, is EAGVTQSPTHLIKTRGQQATLRCSPISGHTSVYWYQQALGLGLQFLLWYDEGEERNRGNFPPRFSGRQFPNYSSELNVNALELEDSALYLCASSPFRGDINSNQPQHFGDGTRLSIL.

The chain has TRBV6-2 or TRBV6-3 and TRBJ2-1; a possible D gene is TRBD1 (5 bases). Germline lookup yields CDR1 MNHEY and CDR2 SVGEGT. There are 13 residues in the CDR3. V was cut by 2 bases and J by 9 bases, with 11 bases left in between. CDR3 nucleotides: TGTGCCAGCAGTTACAGGGGCGAAGGTGAGCAGTTCTTC. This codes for CASSYRGEGEQFF.

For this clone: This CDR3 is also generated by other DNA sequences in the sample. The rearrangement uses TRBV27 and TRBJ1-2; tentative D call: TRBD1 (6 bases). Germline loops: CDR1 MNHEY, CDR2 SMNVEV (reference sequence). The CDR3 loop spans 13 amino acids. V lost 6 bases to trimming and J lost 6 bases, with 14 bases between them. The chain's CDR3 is CASSLGGADGYTF. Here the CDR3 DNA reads TGTGCCAGCAGCCTTGGGGGGGCGGATGGCTACACCTTC.